This TCR beta chain was recovered during a study of blood T cell repertoires in COVID-19. Study-wide background: The cDNA or gDNA used as material had been derived from T cells, B-cell-depleted T cells, or PBMCs.

The repertoire was sequenced with immunoSEQ multiplex PCR; TCRdb's copy has only in-frame clones and lacks some. The sample records about 320,000 clones, roughly 88% being singletons. Looked up from germline, CDR1 is WNHNN and CDR2 is SYGVQD (reference sequence). Unmatched junction bases numbered 7, after V lost 7 bases and J lost 5 bases. This CDR3 comprises 15 residues. The chain uses TRBV10-1 and TRBJ1-6; 8 bases agree with TRBD1. This receptor was obtained from a man younger than 40 who had recovered from COVID-19. Specimen: PBMCs or T cells enriched from blood (not recorded which). CDR3 nucleotides: TGCGCCAGCACGACGACAGGGGCGGATAATTCACCCCTCCACTTT. Its protein product is CASTTTGADNSPLHF.